A selection of T cell receptor beta chains follows, all from one sample in a study of CD8+CD57+ T cells in acquired aplastic anemia. MiXCR, run by TCRdb on the reads, gives a single entry per CDR3 protein. The sample contains 150,000 to 200,000 distinct CDR3 sequences, 64% of which appear only once. Input material: sorted CD4+, CD8+, or CD8+CD57+ T cells (not recorded which) from PBMCs. These receptors came from a human donor with severe aplastic anemia or a healthy control (not recorded which). Each CDR3 is given with its conserved first and last residue. The D gene is left open where the match is weak. Clone size is given for some rows only: seen once, a few or many times, or a class if the clone is expanded.

j_gene: TRBJ2-3
d_gene: NA
len: 14
v_gene: TRBV19
abundance: NA
CDR3aa: CASSKIAGTDTQYF
CDR3nt: TGTGCCAGTAGTAAGATAGCGGGCACAGATACGCAGTATTTT

j_gene: TRBJ1-6
d_gene: TRBD1
len: 15
v_gene: TRBV11-1
abundance: few
CDR3aa: CASSPARTGRSPLHF
CDR3nt: TGTGCCAGCAGCCCAGCCCGGACAGGGCGGTCACCCCTCCACTTT

j_gene: TRBJ1-5
d_gene: NA
len: 14
v_gene: TRBV9
abundance: many
CDR3aa: CASSVEAGNQPQHF
CDR3nt: TGTGCCAGCAGCGTAGAAGCAGGGAATCAGCCCCAGCATTTT

j_gene: TRBJ2-5
d_gene: NA
len: 15
v_gene: TRBV7-9
abundance: once
CDR3aa: CASSQEQAGGETQYF
CDR3nt: TGTGCCAGCAGCCAAGAGCAGGCTGGGGGGGAGACCCAGTACTTC

j_gene: TRBJ2-5
d_gene: NA
len: 16
v_gene: TRBV7-8
abundance: NA
CDR3aa: CASSKTAGLRQETQYF
CDR3nt: TGTGCCAGCAGCAAAACTGCGGGACTGAGACAAGAGACCCAGTACTTC

j_gene: TRBJ1-1
d_gene: NA
len: 14
v_gene: TRBV5-1
abundance: NA
CDR3aa: CASSLVWGVTEAFF
CDR3nt: TGCGCCAGCAGCTTGGTGTGGGGGGTCACTGAAGCTTTCTTT

j_gene: TRBJ2-1
d_gene: NA
len: 13
v_gene: TRBV7-6
abundance: NA
CDR3aa: CATSLHRKDEQFF
CDR3nt: TGTGCCACCTCCTTGCACAGAAAAGATGAGCAGTTCTTC

j_gene: TRBJ1-2
d_gene: TRBD1
len: 13
v_gene: TRBV10-3
abundance: NA
CDR3aa: CATRQGTNYGYTF
CDR3nt: TGTGCCACGAGACAGGGGACGAACTATGGCTACACCTTC

j_gene: TRBJ1-1
d_gene: NA
len: 14
v_gene: TRBV5-1
abundance: NA
CDR3aa: CASSLEAANTEAFF
CDR3nt: TGCGCCAGCAGCTTGGAGGCAGCCAACACTGAAGCTTTCTTT

j_gene: TRBJ2-5
d_gene: NA
len: 16
v_gene: TRBV7-9
abundance: NA
CDR3aa: CASSPHGWGQGETQYF
CDR3nt: TGTGCCAGCAGCCCCCACGGGTGGGGCCAGGGGGAGACCCAGTACTTC

j_gene: TRBJ1-1
d_gene: TRBD1
len: 11
v_gene: TRBV2
abundance: once
CDR3aa: CASRQGTEAFF
CDR3nt: TGTGCCAGCAGACAGGGGACTGAAGCTTTCTTT

j_gene: TRBJ1-1
d_gene: NA
len: 12
v_gene: TRBV29-1
abundance: many
CDR3aa: CSAQPDSFEAFF
CDR3nt: TGCAGCGCCCAACCGGACAGCTTTGAAGCTTTCTTT

j_gene: TRBJ2-3
d_gene: NA
len: 14
v_gene: TRBV11-2
abundance: few
CDR3aa: CASSPDRVTDTQYF
CDR3nt: TGTGCCAGCAGTCCCGACAGAGTCACAGATACGCAGTATTTT

j_gene: TRBJ2-7
d_gene: NA
len: 12
v_gene: TRBV29-1
abundance: many
CDR3aa: CSAARDPEEQYF
CDR3nt: TGCAGCGCAGCGCGGGACCCAGAGGAGCAGTACTTC

j_gene: TRBJ2-7
d_gene: TRBD2
len: 17
v_gene: TRBV2
abundance: NA
CDR3aa: CASTPTGLAEPSYEQYF
CDR3nt: TGTGCCAGCACCCCGACAGGACTAGCGGAACCATCCTACGAGCAGTACTTC

j_gene: TRBJ1-3
d_gene: NA
len: 12
v_gene: TRBV9
abundance: NA
CDR3aa: CASSDSGNTIYF
CDR3nt: TGTGCCAGCAGTGACAGTGGAAACACCATATATTTT

j_gene: TRBJ2-5
d_gene: TRBD2
len: 15
v_gene: TRBV24-1
abundance: once
CDR3aa: CATSDPPGGRETQYF
CDR3nt: TGTGCCACCAGTGATCCCCCGGGAGGGCGAGAGACCCAGTACTTC

j_gene: TRBJ1-1
d_gene: NA
len: 15
v_gene: TRBV12-3/TRBV12-4
abundance: NA
CDR3aa: CASSPTPIKGTEAFF
CDR3nt: TGTGCCAGCAGTCCTACACCCATTAAGGGCACTGAAGCTTTCTTT

j_gene: TRBJ2-3
d_gene: TRBD2
len: 14
v_gene: TRBV7-2
abundance: NA
CDR3aa: CASSLGGSGGTQYF
CDR3nt: TGTGCCAGCAGCTTAGGAGGTAGCGGGGGAACGCAGTATTTT

j_gene: TRBJ2-1
d_gene: NA
len: 15
v_gene: TRBV24-1
abundance: once
CDR3aa: CATSDWEGVHNEQFF
CDR3nt: TGTGCCACCAGTGATTGGGAGGGGGTACACAATGAGCAGTTCTTC

j_gene: TRBJ1-4
d_gene: NA
len: 15
v_gene: TRBV7-2
abundance: NA
CDR3aa: CASRPLGATNEKLFF
CDR3nt: TGTGCCAGCAGACCCCTGGGCGCAACTAATGAAAAACTGTTTTTT

j_gene: TRBJ2-7
d_gene: NA
len: 14
v_gene: TRBV5-1
abundance: few
CDR3aa: CASSTWTDSYEQYF
CDR3nt: TGCGCCAGCAGCACATGGACTGACTCCTACGAGCAGTACTTC

j_gene: TRBJ1-1
d_gene: NA
len: 12
v_gene: TRBV15
abundance: few
CDR3aa: CATVKGNTEAFF
CDR3nt: TGTGCCACCGTTAAGGGTAACACTGAAGCTTTCTTT

j_gene: TRBJ2-6
d_gene: NA
len: 15
v_gene: TRBV5-1
abundance: few
CDR3aa: CASSLGGTGANVLTF
CDR3nt: TGCGCCAGCAGCCTGGGGGGTACTGGGGCCAACGTCCTGACTTTC

j_gene: TRBJ2-1
d_gene: NA
len: 17
v_gene: TRBV10-3
abundance: NA
CDR3aa: CAISESDLPGSYNEQFF
CDR3nt: TGTGCCATCAGTGAGTCGGACCTCCCAGGCTCCTACAATGAGCAGTTCTTC

j_gene: TRBJ1-5
d_gene: NA
len: 14
v_gene: TRBV9
abundance: NA
CDR3aa: CASSVGWEDQPQHF
CDR3nt: TGTGCCAGCAGCGTAGGGTGGGAGGATCAGCCCCAGCATTTT

j_gene: TRBJ1-6
d_gene: NA
len: 15
v_gene: TRBV12-3/TRBV12-4
abundance: NA
CDR3aa: CASSLSGAVNSPLHF
CDR3nt: TGTGCCAGCAGTTTATCGGGAGCCGTAAATTCACCCCTCCACTTT

j_gene: TRBJ1-3
d_gene: TRBD1
len: 14
v_gene: TRBV5-1
abundance: NA
CDR3aa: CASSSGQGADTIYF
CDR3nt: TGCGCCAGCAGCTCGGGACAGGGCGCGGACACCATATATTTT

j_gene: TRBJ1-1
d_gene: NA
len: 15
v_gene: TRBV6-1
abundance: NA
CDR3aa: CASSDLRTANTEAFF
CDR3nt: TGTGCCAGCAGTGATTTGAGGACAGCCAACACTGAAGCTTTCTTT

j_gene: TRBJ2-3
d_gene: TRBD2
len: 12
v_gene: TRBV20-1
abundance: NA
CDR3aa: CSVAGGPDTQYF
CDR3nt: TGCAGTGTGGCGGGGGGGCCAGATACGCAGTATTTT

j_gene: TRBJ2-1
d_gene: NA
len: 14
v_gene: TRBV20-1
abundance: NA
CDR3aa: CSATWVRQEDEQFF
CDR3nt: TGCAGTGCTACTTGGGTTCGCCAGGAGGATGAGCAGTTCTTC

j_gene: TRBJ1-1
d_gene: NA
len: 16
v_gene: TRBV6-1
abundance: few
CDR3aa: CAMGVSDTREGTEAFF
CDR3nt: TGTGCCATGGGGGTATCGGACACCAGGGAGGGGACTGAAGCTTTCTTT

j_gene: TRBJ2-5
d_gene: TRBD2
len: 16
v_gene: TRBV19
abundance: NA
CDR3aa: CASSTSGGSNQETQYF
CDR3nt: TGTGCCAGCTCTACCAGCGGCGGGAGCAACCAAGAGACCCAGTACTTC

j_gene: TRBJ1-5
d_gene: NA
len: 11
v_gene: TRBV19
abundance: NA
CDR3aa: CASSTQDPKHF
CDR3nt: TGTGCCAGTAGTACTCAGGACCCCAAGCATTTT

j_gene: TRBJ2-2
d_gene: NA
len: 11
v_gene: TRBV19
abundance: NA
CDR3aa: CATRGAGELFF
CDR3nt: TGTGCCACTAGGGGAGCCGGGGAGCTGTTTTTT

j_gene: TRBJ2-3
d_gene: NA
len: 14
v_gene: TRBV24-1
abundance: NA
CDR3aa: CATSDPKTTDTQYF
CDR3nt: TGTGCCACCAGTGACCCTAAAACGACAGATACGCAGTATTTT

j_gene: TRBJ2-1
d_gene: NA
len: 14
v_gene: TRBV5-6
abundance: NA
CDR3aa: CASSLVFSRNEQFF
CDR3nt: TGTGCCAGCAGCTTAGTATTTTCCCGGAATGAGCAGTTCTTC

j_gene: TRBJ2-7
d_gene: NA
len: 15
v_gene: TRBV20-1
abundance: NA
CDR3aa: CSARDRAGNPYEQYF
CDR3nt: TGCAGTGCTAGAGATCGGGCAGGAAATCCCTACGAGCAGTACTTC

j_gene: TRBJ1-5
d_gene: NA
len: 12
v_gene: TRBV19
abundance: many
CDR3aa: CASNGGNQPQHF
CDR3nt: TGTGCCAGTAACGGTGGGAATCAGCCCCAGCATTTT

j_gene: TRBJ2-7
d_gene: TRBD1
len: 14
v_gene: TRBV7-2
abundance: NA
CDR3aa: CASRSGTGSYEQYF
CDR3nt: TGTGCCAGCAGATCCGGGACAGGCTCCTACGAGCAGTACTTC

j_gene: TRBJ2-5
d_gene: TRBD2
len: 17
v_gene: TRBV2
abundance: NA
CDR3aa: CASSVPAGAPLQETQYF
CDR3nt: TGTGCCAGCAGTGTCCCAGCGGGGGCCCCCCTCCAAGAGACCCAGTACTTC

j_gene: TRBJ2-1
d_gene: NA
len: 16
v_gene: TRBV11-2
abundance: many
CDR3aa: CASSLEAVFLYNEQFF
CDR3nt: TGTGCCAGCAGCTTAGAGGCCGTCTTTCTATACAATGAGCAGTTCTTC

j_gene: TRBJ1-1
d_gene: NA
len: 12
v_gene: TRBV14
abundance: NA
CDR3aa: CASSGLDYEAFF
CDR3nt: TGTGCCAGCAGTGGACTGGACTATGAAGCTTTCTTT

j_gene: TRBJ2-1
d_gene: TRBD2
len: 16
v_gene: TRBV10-3
abundance: NA
CDR3aa: CAISESGGRSVEEQFF
CDR3nt: TGTGCCATCAGTGAGTCCGGCGGGAGAAGCGTTGAGGAGCAGTTCTTC

j_gene: TRBJ2-7
d_gene: NA
len: 12
v_gene: TRBV15
abundance: NA
CDR3aa: CATKGGLDEQYF
CDR3nt: TGTGCCACCAAAGGGGGGCTAGACGAGCAGTACTTC

j_gene: TRBJ2-3
d_gene: TRBD2
len: 16
v_gene: TRBV20-1
abundance: many
CDR3aa: CSARNSGGPAGDTQYF
CDR3nt: TGCAGTGCCCGTAACAGCGGGGGGCCCGCCGGCGATACGCAGTATTTT

j_gene: TRBJ2-7
d_gene: NA
len: 14
v_gene: TRBV7-8
abundance: NA
CDR3aa: CASSPSHDLYEQYF
CDR3nt: TGTGCCAGCAGCCCCTCTCATGATCTCTACGAGCAGTACTTC

j_gene: TRBJ1-5
d_gene: TRBD1
len: 19
v_gene: TRBV12-3/TRBV12-4
abundance: few
CDR3aa: CASSLSGTGDLWSNQPQHF
CDR3nt: TGTGCCAGCAGTTTGTCGGGGACAGGGGACCTGTGGAGCAATCAGCCCCAGCATTTT